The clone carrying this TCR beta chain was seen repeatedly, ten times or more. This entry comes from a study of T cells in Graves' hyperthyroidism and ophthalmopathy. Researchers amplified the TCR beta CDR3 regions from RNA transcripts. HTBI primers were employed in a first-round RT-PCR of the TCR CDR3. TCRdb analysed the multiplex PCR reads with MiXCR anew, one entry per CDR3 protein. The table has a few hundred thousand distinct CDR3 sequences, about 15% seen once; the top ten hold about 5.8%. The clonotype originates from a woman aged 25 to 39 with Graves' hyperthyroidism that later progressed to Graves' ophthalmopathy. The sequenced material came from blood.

The CDR3 nucleotides are TGCAGTGCCCCCAGCGGGAGGGCCGGGGGAGATACGCAGTATTTT. It encodes CSAPSGRAGGDTQYF. The chain is built from TRBV20-1 and TRBJ2-3, with 10 nucleotides matching TRBD2. CDR1 is DFQATT, CDR2 SNEGSKA, per germline (reference sequence). The CDR3 runs 15 residues. V trimming: 6 bases; J trimming: 5 bases; junction bases outside the gene matches: 11.